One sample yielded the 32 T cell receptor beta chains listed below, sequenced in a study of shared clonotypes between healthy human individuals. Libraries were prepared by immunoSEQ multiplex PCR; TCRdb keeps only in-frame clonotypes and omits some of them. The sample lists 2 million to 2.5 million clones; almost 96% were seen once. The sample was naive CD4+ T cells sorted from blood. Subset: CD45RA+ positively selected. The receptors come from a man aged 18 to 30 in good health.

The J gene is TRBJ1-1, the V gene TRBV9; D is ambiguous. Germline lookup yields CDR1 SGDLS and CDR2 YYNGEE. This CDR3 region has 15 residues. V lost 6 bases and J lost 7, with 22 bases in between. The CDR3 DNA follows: TGTGCCAGCACCCCCATTGGCGGAAACAATTTTGAAGCTTTCTTT. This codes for CASTPIGGNNFEAFF.

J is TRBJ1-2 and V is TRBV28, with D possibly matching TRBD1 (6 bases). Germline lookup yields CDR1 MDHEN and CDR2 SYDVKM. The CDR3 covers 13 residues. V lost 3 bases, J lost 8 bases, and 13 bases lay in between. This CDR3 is CASSLLQGLGYTF. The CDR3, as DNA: TGTGCCAGCAGTTTGCTACAGGGTCTCGGCTACACCTTC.

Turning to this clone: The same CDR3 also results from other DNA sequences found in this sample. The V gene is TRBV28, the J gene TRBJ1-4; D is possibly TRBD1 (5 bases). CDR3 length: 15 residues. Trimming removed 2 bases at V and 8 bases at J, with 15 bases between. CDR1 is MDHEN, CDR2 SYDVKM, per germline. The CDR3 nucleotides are TGTGCCAGCAGTTTAGGGGGTCAGGGCGGCGAAAAACTGTTTTTT. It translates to CASSLGGQGGEKLFF.

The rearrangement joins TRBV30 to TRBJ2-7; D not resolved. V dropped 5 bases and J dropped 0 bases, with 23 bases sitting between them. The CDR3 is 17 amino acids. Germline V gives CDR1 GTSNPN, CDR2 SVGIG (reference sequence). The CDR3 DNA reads TGTGCCTGGGTCCCCTCACTTTTGCGACGAAGCTCCTACGAGCAGTACTTC. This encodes CAWVPSLLRRSSYEQYF.

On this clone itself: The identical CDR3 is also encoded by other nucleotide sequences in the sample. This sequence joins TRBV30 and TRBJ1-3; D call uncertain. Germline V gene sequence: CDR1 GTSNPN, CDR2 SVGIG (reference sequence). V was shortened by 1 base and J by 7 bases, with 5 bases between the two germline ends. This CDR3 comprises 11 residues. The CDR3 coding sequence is TGTGCCTGGAGTGGGGGTAACACCATATATTTT. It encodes CAWSGGNTIYF.

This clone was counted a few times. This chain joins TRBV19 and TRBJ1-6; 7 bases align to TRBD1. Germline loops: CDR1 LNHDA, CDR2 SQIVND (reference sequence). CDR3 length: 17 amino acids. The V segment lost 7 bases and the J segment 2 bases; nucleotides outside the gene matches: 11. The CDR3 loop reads CASTKGTDRPYNSPLHF. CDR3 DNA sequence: TGTGCCAGTACGAAGGGGACAGACAGGCCCTATAATTCACCCCTCCACTTT. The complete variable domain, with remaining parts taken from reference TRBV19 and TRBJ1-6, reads DGGITQSPKYLFRKEGQNVTLSCEQNLNHDAMYWYRQDPGQGLRLIYYSQIVNDFQKGDIAEGYSVSREKKESFPLTVTSAQKNPTAFYLCASTKGTDRPYNSPLHFGNGTRLTVT.

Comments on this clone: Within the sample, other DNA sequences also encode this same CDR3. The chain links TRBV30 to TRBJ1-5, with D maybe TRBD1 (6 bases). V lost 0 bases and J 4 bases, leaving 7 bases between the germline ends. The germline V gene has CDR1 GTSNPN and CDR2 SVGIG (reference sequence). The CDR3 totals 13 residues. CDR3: CAWSVDRNQPQHF. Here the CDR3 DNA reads TGTGCCTGGAGTGTCGACAGGAATCAGCCCCAGCATTTT.

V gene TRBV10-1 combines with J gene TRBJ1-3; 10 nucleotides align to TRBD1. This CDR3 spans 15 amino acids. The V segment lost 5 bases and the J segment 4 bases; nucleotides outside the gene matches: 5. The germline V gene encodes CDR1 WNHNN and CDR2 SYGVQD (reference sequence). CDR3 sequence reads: CASSPGQGTGNTIYF. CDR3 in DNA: TGCGCCAGCAGTCCGGGACAGGGGACGGGAAACACCATATATTTT.

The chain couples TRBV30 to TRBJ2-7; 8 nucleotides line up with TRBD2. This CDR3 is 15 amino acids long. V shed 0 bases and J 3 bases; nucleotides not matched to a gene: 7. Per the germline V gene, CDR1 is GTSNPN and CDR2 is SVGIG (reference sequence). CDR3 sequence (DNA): TGTGCCTGGAGTGTACCGGCGCGGGAGGACTACGAGCAGTACTTC. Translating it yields CAWSVPAREDYEQYF.

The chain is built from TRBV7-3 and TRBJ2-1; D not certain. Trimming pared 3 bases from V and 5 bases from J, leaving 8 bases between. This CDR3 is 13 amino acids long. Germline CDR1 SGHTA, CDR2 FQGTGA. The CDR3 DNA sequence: TGTGCCAGCAGCTTGGCAGTTCACAATGAGCAGTTCTTC. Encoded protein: CASSLAVHNEQFF. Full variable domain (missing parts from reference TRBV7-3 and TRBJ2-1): GAGVSQTPSNKVTEKGKYVELRCDPISGHTALYWYRQSLGQGPEFLIYFQGTGAADDSGLPNDRFFAVRPEGSVSTLKIQRTERGDSAVYLCASSLAVHNEQFFGPGTRLTVL.

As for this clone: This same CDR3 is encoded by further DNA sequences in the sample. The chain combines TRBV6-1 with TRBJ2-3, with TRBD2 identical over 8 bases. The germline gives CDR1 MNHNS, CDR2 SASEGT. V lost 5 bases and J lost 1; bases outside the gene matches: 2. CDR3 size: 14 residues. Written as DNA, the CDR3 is TGTGCCAGCAGTCCAGCGGGAGGCACAGATACGCAGTATTTT. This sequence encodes CASSPAGGTDTQYF.

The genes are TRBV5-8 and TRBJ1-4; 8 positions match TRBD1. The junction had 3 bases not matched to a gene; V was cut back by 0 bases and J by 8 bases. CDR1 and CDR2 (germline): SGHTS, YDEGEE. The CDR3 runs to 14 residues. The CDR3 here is CASSLGQGHEKLFF. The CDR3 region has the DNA TGTGCCAGCAGCTTGGGACAGGGGCACGAAAAACTGTTTTTT.

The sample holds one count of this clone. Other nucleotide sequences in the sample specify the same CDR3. Written as DNA, the CDR3 is TGTGCCAGCTCACCACTGGGGTACGAGCAGTACTTC. Protein product: CASSPLGYEQYF. The rearrangement joins TRBV18 to TRBJ2-7; D gene uncertain. V lost 1 base to trimming and J lost 4 bases, with 5 bases between them. The CDR3 runs 12 residues. Germline V lookup: CDR1 KGHSH, CDR2 LQKENI.

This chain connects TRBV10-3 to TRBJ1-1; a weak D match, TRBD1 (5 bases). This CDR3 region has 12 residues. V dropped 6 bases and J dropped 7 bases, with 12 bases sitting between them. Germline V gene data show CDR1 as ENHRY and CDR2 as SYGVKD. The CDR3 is CAISSQGHEAFF. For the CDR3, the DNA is TGTGCCATCAGCAGTCAGGGTCATGAAGCTTTCTTT.

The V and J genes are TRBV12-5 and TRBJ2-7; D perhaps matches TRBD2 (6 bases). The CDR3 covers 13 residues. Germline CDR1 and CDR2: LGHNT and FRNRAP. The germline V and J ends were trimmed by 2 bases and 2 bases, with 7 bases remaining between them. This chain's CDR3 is CASGLIAAYEQYF. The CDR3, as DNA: TGTGCTAGTGGTTTGATAGCGGCCTACGAGCAGTACTTC.

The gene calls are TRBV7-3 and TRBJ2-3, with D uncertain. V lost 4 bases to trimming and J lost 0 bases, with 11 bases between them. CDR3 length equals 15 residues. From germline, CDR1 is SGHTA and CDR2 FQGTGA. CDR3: CASSSGAPSTDTQYF. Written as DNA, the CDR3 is TGTGCCAGCAGCTCCGGTGCACCTAGCACAGATACGCAGTATTTT.

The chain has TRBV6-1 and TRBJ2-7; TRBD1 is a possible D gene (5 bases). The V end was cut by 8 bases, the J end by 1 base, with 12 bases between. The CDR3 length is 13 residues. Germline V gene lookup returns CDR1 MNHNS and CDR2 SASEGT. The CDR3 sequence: CASGKGKSYEQYF. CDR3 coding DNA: TGTGCCAGCGGTAAGGGGAAATCCTACGAGCAGTACTTC.

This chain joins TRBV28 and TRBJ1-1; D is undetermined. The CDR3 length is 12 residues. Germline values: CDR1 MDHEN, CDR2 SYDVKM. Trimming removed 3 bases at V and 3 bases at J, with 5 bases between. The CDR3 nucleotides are TGTGCCAGCAGTTTTTATTACACTGAAGCTTTCTTT. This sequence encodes CASSFYYTEAFF.

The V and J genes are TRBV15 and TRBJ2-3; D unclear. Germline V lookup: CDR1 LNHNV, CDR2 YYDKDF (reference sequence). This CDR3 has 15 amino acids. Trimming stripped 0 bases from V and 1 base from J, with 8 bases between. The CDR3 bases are TGTGCCACCAGCAGAGATGTAGGAGGCACAGATACGCAGTATTTT. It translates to CATSRDVGGTDTQYF.

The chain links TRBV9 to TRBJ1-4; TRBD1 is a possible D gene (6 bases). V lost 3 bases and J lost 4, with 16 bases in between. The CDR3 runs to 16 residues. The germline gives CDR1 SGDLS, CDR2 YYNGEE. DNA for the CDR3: TGTGCCAGCAGCGGAAGGACAGTTGCTGGTAATGAAAAACTGTTTTTT. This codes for CASSGRTVAGNEKLFF.

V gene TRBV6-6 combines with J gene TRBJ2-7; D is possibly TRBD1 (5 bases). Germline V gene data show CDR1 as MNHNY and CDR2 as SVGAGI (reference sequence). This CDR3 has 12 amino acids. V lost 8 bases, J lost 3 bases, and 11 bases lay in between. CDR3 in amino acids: CASFRQGYEQYF. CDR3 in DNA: TGTGCCAGCTTTAGGCAGGGCTACGAGCAGTACTTC.

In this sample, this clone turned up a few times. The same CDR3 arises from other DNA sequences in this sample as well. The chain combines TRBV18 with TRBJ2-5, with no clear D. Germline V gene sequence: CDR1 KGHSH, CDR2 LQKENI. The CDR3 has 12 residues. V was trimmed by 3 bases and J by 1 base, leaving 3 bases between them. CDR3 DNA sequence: TGTGCCAGCTCACCTATCCAAGAGACCCAGTACTTC. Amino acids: CASSPIQETQYF.

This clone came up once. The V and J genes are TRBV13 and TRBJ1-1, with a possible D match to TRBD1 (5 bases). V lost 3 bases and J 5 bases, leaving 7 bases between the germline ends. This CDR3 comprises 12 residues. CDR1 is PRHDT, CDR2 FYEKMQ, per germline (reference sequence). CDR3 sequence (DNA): TGTGCCAGCAGCTTTGGGGGAACTGAAGCTTTCTTT. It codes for CASSFGGTEAFF.

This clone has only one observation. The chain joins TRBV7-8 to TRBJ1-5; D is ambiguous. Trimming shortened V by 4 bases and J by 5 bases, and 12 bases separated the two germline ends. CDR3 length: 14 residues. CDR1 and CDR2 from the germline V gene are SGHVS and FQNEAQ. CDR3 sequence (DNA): TGTGCCAGCAGCTCGACCGACGGCGATCAGCCCCAGCATTTT. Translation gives CASSSTDGDQPQHF.

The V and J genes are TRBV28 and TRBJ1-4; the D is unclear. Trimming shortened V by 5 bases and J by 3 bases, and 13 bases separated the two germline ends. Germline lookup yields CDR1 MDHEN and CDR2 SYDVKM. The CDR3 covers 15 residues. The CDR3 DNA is TGTGCCAGCAGTCCTTTGCAGCATCCTAATGAAAAACTGTTTTTT. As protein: CASSPLQHPNEKLFF.

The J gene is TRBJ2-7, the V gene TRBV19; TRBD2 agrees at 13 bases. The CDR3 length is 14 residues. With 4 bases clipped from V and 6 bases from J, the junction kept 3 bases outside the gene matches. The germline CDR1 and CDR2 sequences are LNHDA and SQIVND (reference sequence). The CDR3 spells CASSKGLAGPEQYF. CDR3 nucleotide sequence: TGTGCCAGTAGTAAGGGACTAGCGGGACCCGAGCAGTACTTC.

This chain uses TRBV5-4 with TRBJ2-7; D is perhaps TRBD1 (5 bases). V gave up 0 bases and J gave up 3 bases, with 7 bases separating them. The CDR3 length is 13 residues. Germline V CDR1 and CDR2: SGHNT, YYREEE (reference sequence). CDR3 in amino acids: CASSLVDSYEQYF. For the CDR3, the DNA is TGTGCCAGCAGCTTGGTCGACAGCTACGAGCAGTACTTC.

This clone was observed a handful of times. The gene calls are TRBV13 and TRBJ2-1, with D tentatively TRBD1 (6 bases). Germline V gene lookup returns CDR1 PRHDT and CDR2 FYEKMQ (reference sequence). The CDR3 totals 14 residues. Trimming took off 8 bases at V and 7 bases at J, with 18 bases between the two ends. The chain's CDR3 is CASRQRGTQNEQFF. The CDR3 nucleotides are TGTGCCAGCCGCCAAAGGGGGACGCAAAATGAGCAGTTCTTC. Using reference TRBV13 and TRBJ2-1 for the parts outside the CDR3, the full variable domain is AAGVIQSPRHLIKEKRETATLKCYPIPRHDTVYWYQQGPGQDPQFLISFYEKMQSDKGSIPDRFSAQQFSDYHSELNMSSLELGDSALYFCASRQRGTQNEQFFGPGTRLTVL.

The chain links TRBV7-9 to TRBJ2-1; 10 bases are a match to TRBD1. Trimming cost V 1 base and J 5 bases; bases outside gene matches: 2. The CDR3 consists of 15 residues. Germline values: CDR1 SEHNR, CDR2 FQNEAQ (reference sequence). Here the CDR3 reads CASSLGDRGNNEQFF. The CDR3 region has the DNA TGTGCCAGCAGCTTAGGGGACAGGGGCAACAATGAGCAGTTCTTC. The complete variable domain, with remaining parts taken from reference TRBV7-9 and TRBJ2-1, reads DTGVSQNPRHKITKRGQNVTFRCDPISEHNRLYWYRQTLGQGPEFLTYFQNEAQLEKSRLLSDRFSAERPKGSFSTLEIQRTEQGDSAMYLCASSLGDRGNNEQFFGPGTRLTVL.

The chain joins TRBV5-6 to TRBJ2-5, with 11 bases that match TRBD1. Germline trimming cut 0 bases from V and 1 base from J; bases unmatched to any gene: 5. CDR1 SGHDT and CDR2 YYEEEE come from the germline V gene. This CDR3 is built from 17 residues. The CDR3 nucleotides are TGTGCCAGCAGCTTGGAGGGACAGGGGGGACCCCAAGAGACCCAGTACTTC. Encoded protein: CASSLEGQGGPQETQYF.

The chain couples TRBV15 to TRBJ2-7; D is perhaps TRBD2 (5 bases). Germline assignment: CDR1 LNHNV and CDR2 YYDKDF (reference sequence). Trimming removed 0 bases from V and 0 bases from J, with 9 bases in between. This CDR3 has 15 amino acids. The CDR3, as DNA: TGTGCCACCAGCAGAGATCCAGCGGACTCCTACGAGCAGTACTTC. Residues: CATSRDPADSYEQYF. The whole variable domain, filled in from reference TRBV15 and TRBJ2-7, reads DAMVIQNPRYQVTQFGKPVTLSCSQTLNHNVMYWYQQKSSQAPKLLFHYYDKDFNNEADTPDNFQSRRPNTSFCFLDIRSPGLGDTAMYLCATSRDPADSYEQYFGPGTRLTVT.

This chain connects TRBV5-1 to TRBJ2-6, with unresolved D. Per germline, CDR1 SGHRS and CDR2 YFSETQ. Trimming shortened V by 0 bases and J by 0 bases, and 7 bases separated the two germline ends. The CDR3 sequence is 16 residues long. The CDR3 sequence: CASSLGHSSGANVLTF. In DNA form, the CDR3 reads TGCGCCAGCAGCTTGGGACACTCCTCTGGGGCCAACGTCCTGACTTTC.